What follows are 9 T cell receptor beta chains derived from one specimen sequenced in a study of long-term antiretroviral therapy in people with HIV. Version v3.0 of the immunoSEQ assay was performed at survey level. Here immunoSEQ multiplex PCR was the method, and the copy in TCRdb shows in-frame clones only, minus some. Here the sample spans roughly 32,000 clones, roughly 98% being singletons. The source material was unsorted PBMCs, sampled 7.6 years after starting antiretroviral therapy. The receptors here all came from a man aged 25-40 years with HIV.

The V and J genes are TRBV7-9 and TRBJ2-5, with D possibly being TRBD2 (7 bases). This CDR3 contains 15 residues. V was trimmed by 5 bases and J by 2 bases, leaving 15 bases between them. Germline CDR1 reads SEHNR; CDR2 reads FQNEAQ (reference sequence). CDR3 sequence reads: CASSPWGGPQETQYF. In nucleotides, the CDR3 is TGTGCCAGCAGCCCCTGGGGGGGCCCGCAAGAGACCCAGTACTTC.

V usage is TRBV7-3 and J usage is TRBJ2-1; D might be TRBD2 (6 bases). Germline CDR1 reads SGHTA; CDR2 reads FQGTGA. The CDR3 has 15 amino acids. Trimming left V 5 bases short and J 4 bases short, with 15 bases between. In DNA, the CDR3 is TGTGCCAGCAGCCCCCCGGGAGTAGCTTACAATGAGCAGTTCTTC. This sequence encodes CASSPPGVAYNEQFF.

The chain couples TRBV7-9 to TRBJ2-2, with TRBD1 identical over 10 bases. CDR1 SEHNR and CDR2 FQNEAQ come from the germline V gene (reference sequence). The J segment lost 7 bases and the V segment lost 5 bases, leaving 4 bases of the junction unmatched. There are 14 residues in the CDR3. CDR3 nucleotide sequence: TGTGCCAGCAGCCTGGGACAGGGGCTCGGGGAGCTGTTTTTT. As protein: CASSLGQGLGELFF. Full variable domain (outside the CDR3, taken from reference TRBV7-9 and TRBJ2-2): DTGVSQNPRHKITKRGQNVTFRCDPISEHNRLYWYRQTLGQGPEFLTYFQNEAQLEKSRLLSDRFSAERPKGSFSTLEIQRTEQGDSAMYLCASSLGQGLGELFFGEGSRLTVL.

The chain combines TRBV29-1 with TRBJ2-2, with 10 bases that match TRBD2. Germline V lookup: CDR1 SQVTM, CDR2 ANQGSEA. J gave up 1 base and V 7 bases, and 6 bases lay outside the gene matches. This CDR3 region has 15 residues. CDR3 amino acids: CSGSRLAGNTGELFF. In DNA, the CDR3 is TGCAGCGGTTCCCGACTAGCGGGGAACACCGGGGAGCTGTTTTTT.

The CDR3 spells CASSPPGFGQQYF. The CDR3 DNA follows: TGTGCCAGCAGCCCCCCTGGTTTCGGCCAGCAGTACTTC. This chain links TRBV11-2 with TRBJ2-7; D call uncertain. The V gene lost 5 bases and the J gene lost 8 bases, with 16 bases spanning the gap. Germline values: CDR1 SGHAT, CDR2 FQNNGV. This CDR3 is built from 13 residues.

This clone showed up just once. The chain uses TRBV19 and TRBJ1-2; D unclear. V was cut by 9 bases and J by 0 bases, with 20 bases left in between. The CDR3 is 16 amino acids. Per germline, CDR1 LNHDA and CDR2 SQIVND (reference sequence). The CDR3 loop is CARDFFLSAANYGYTF. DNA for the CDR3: TGTGCCAGGGACTTTTTCCTCTCAGCGGCTAACTATGGCTACACCTTC.

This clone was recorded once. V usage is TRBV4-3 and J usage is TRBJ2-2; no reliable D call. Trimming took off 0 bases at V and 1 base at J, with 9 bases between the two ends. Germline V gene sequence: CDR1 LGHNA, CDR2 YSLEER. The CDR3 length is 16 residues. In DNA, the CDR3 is TGCGCCAGCAGCCAAGAAGGCAACCTGAACACCGGGGAGCTGTTTTTT. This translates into CASSQEGNLNTGELFF.

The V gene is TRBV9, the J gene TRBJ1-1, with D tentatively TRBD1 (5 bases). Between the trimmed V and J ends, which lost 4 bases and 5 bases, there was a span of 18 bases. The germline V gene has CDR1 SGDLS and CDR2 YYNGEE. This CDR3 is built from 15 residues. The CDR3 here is CASSYQLGASTEAFF. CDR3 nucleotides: TGTGCCAGCAGCTACCAGCTTGGGGCGAGTACTGAAGCTTTCTTT.

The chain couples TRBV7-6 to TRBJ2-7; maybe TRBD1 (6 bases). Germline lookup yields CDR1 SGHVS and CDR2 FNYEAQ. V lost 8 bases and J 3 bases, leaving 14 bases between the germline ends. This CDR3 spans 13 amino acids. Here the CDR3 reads CASSYREDYEQYF. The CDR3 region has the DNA TGTGCCAGCTCTTACAGGGAAGACTACGAGCAGTACTTC.